The 11 T cell receptor beta chains in this list originate from one sample, sequenced in a study of technical replicates of blood from several donors. The method was immunoSEQ multiplex PCR; TCRdb's version includes in-frame clones alone and lacks a portion of them. This table holds some 69,000 clones, 80% to 90% found once. The sequenced sample was PBMCs. The receptors here all came from a human donor in good health. Some clones in this sample may be carry-over from other donors' samples.

The CDR3 spells CASSWLAESSYEQYF. CDR3 in DNA: TGTGCCAGCAGCTGGCTAGCGGAAAGCTCCTACGAGCAGTACTTC. The rearrangement joins TRBV5-6 to TRBJ2-7; 7 bases align to TRBD2. Germline V lookup: CDR1 SGHDT, CDR2 YYEEEE. V was clipped by 3 bases and J by 0 bases; unmatched bases: 6. The CDR3 runs 15 residues.

This sequence joins TRBV7-9 and TRBJ2-3; TRBD2 matches at 7 bases. Germline loops: CDR1 SEHNR, CDR2 FQNEAQ (reference sequence). CDR3 length equals 15 residues. With V trimmed by 5 bases and J by 6 bases, 11 bases remained unmatched. The CDR3 DNA reads as TGTGCCAGCAGCCCACCCGGGGGAGGGGTTGATACGCAGTATTTT. Protein sequence: CASSPPGGGVDTQYF.

This clone appeared a single time. V gene TRBV5-1 combines with J gene TRBJ2-5, with TRBD2 matching 15 bases. This CDR3 has 16 residues. Germline V gene sequence: CDR1 SGHRS, CDR2 YFSETQ. V was pared by 4 bases and J by 2 bases, with 3 bases of the junction left unmatched. As DNA, the CDR3 is TGCGCCAGCAGCCCTGGGACTAGCGGGAGGCAAGAGACCCAGTACTTC. Translation: CASSPGTSGRQETQYF.

The chain combines TRBV5-1 with TRBJ2-7; 7 bases agree with TRBD2. Germline trimming cut 4 bases from V and 2 bases from J; bases unmatched to any gene: 3. Germline CDR1 and CDR2: SGHRS and YFSETQ. This CDR3 has 13 residues. CDR3 sequence reads: CASSQGLAYEQYF. The CDR3 coding sequence is TGCGCCAGCAGCCAAGGACTAGCCTACGAGCAGTACTTC.

This chain uses TRBV4-3 with TRBJ2-6; D might be TRBD1 (5 bases). V was cut by 1 base and J by 0 bases, with 13 bases left in between. Germline loops: CDR1 LGHNA, CDR2 YSLEER. The CDR3 contains 18 residues. Here the CDR3 DNA reads TGCGCCAGCAGCCAAGTAGGGGCGGTGGGCTCTGGGGCCAACGTCCTGACTTTC. Translating it yields CASSQVGAVGSGANVLTF.

The chain carries TRBV15 and TRBJ2-3; 7 nucleotides align to TRBD2. This CDR3 is built from 16 residues. J lost 1 base, V lost 0 bases, and 4 bases had no gene match. Germline assignment: CDR1 LNHNV and CDR2 YYDKDF (reference sequence). The CDR3 coding sequence is TGTGCCACCAGCAGAGAGCTAGCGGTTGGCACAGATACGCAGTATTTT. Translating it yields CATSRELAVGTDTQYF.

This chain joins TRBV29-1 and TRBJ1-2, with 10 bases matching TRBD1. CDR1 and CDR2 (germline): SQVTM, ANQGSEA. The CDR3 extends over 14 amino acids. V dropped 6 bases and J dropped 3; count of bases not matched to a gene: 7. In nucleotides, the CDR3 is TGCAGCGTGCTCGGGACAGGGGTTGACTATGGCTACACCTTC. Its translation is CSVLGTGVDYGYTF.

The genes are TRBV5-1 and TRBJ2-2; the match to TRBD2 covers 14 bases. V gave up 2 bases and J gave up 6 bases; unmatched junction bases: 9. CDR1 and CDR2 (germline): SGHRS, YFSETQ. The CDR3 totals 18 residues. Here the CDR3 reads CASSFTGLAGVGAGELFF. CDR3 DNA sequence: TGCGCCAGCAGCTTCACGGGACTAGCGGGAGTGGGCGCCGGGGAGCTGTTTTTT.

The chain joins TRBV2 to TRBJ1-5; the D gene is possibly TRBD1 (5 bases). Trimming stripped 4 bases from V and 0 bases from J, with 7 bases between. This CDR3 contains 14 residues. Germline V gene lookup returns CDR1 SNHLY and CDR2 FYNNEI. Here the CDR3 reads CASSGDFSNQPQHF. The CDR3 nucleotides are TGTGCCAGCAGTGGGGACTTTAGCAATCAGCCCCAGCATTTT.

V and J are TRBV10-3 and TRBJ1-3, with 7 nucleotides matching TRBD1. Per germline, CDR1 ENHRY and CDR2 SYGVKD. J was trimmed by 4 bases and V by 7 bases; bases with no gene match: 4. CDR3 length: 13 amino acids. The CDR3 nucleotides are TGTGCCATCACAGGGGGAGACGGAAACACCATATATTTT. This translates into CAITGGDGNTIYF.

V and J are TRBV25-1 and TRBJ2-3; a weak D match, TRBD1 (5 bases). From germline, CDR1 is MGHDK and CDR2 SYGVNS. Trimming pared 5 bases from V and 3 bases from J, leaving 9 bases between. The CDR3 sequence is 13 residues long. The CDR3 DNA follows: TGTGCCAGCAGTTGGGGCCAAACAGATACGCAGTATTTT. Translating it yields CASSWGQTDTQYF.